This TCR beta chain was observed in a study of shared clonotypes between healthy human individuals. At the level of the study: Each donor contributed plates that comprised three CD4 naive, three CD4 memory, two CD8 naive and one CD8 memory. Regarding the study as a whole: On the whole, naive subsets had larger estimated richness than memory subsets had. The study found about 5% of naive CD4 clonotypes shared across a handful of donors.

The CDR3 sequence is 13 residues long. The ends lost 5 bases at V and 6 bases at J; junction bases unmatched: 4. Germline V gene sequence: CDR1 SEHNR, CDR2 FQNEAQ (reference sequence). Into CD45RA+ naive and CD45RA-negative memory subsets, the CD4+ cells were split. This clone was picked up a small number of times. Its antigen remains unidentified. TCRdb's copy holds only in-frame clones and misses some; the assay was immunoSEQ multiplex PCR. This table holds over a million clones, over 95% found once. Sequenced material: naive CD4+ T cells sorted from blood. Specified subset: CD45RA+ positively selected. This receptor was taken from a man under 40 in good health. The genes are TRBV7-9 and TRBJ2-3; 8 nucleotides line up with TRBD2. The CDR3 DNA is TGTGCCAGCAGCGCGCGACTAGCGGATACGCAGTATTTT. This gives the protein CASSARLADTQYF.